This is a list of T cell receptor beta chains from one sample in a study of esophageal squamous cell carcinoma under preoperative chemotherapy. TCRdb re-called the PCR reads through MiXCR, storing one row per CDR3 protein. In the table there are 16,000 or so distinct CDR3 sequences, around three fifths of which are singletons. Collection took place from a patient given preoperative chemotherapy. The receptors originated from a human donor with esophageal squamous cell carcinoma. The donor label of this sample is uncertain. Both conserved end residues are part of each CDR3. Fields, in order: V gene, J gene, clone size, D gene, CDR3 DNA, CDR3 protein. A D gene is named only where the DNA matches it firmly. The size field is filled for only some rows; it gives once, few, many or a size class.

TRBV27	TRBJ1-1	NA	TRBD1	TGTGCCAGCAGTCAGTACAGGGGCACTGAAGCTTTCTTT	CASSQYRGTEAFF
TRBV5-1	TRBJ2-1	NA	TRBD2	TGCGCCAGCAGTCCCGGGACTAGCGGGAGCGGGGAGCAGTTCTTC	CASSPGTSGSGEQFF
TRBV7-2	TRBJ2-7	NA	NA	TGTGCCAGCAGCTTGGACAACTACAATGAGCAGTACTTC	CASSLDNYNEQYF
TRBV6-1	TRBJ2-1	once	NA	TGTGCCAGCAGTGAGGGGCCCAGAGCCAAAGATACGCAGTATTTC	CASSEGPRAKDTQYF
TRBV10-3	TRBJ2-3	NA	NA	TGTGCCAGTAGGGAGTCTAGCACAGATACGCAGAATTTC	CASRESSTDTQNF
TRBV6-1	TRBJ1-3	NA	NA	TGTGCCAGCAGTGAACCCCCCACTGGAAACACCATATATTTT	CASSEPPTGNTIYF
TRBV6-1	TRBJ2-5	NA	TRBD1	TGTGCCAGCAGTCGCAACCAGGGGGACGACCAAGAGACCCAGTACTTC	CASSRNQGDDQETQYF
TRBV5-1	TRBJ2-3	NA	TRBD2	TGCGCCAGCAGCTCGGGGGGGGGAAACACAGATACGCAGTATTTT	CASSSGGGNTDTQYF
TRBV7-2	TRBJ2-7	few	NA	TGTGCCAGCAGCTTTGCAGGGTCCTACGAGCAGTACTTC	CASSFAGSYEQYF
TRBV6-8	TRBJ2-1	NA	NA	TGTGCGGGCAGTGACCAAGAGACGCAGTATTTC	CAGSDQETQYF
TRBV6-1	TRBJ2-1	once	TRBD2	TGTGCCAGCAGTCCCGGGGTAGCGGGAGTCCATGAGCAGTTCTTC	CASSPGVAGVHEQFF
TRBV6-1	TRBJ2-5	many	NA	TGTGCCAGCAGTGAAGGGTCAGGGGCCCAAGAGACCCAGTACTTC	CASSEGSGAQETQYF
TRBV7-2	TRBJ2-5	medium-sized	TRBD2	TGTGCCAGCAGCCCATACCAGCGGGGGACCCAGTACTTC	CASSPYQRGTQYF
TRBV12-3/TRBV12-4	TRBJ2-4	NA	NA	TGTGCCAGCGTCTCGGGGCGGGGAGCCAAAAACATGCAGTATTTC	CASVSGRGAKNMQYF
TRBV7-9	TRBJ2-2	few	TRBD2	TGTGCCAGCATCCAAACAACTAGCGGGTTCCACACCGGGGAGCTGTTTTTT	CASIQTTSGFHTGELFF
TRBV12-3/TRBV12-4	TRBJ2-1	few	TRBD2	TGTGCCAGCAGTGAAAGCGGGGGTGAGGGTGAGCAGTTCTTC	CASSESGGEGEQFF
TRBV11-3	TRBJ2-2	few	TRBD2	TGTGCCAGCAGCTTAGATGTCCTCGCCGGCGCGGGAGGGACGAACACCGGGGAGCTGTTTTTT	CASSLDVLAGAGGTNTGELFF
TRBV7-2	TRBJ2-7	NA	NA	TGTGCCAGCAGCTTGACCCGCCCGGGGCGGGGCGTCGGCGAGCAGTACTTC	CASSLTRPGRGVGEQYF
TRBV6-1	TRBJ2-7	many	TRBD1	TGTGCCAGCCACGGACAGGCGGCTATCGAGCAGTACTTC	CASHGQAAIEQYF
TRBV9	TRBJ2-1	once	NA	TGTGCCAGCAGCCCCTCCGGGGTAGGCTCCTACAATGAGCAGTTCTTC	CASSPSGVGSYNEQFF
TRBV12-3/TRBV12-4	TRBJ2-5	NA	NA	TGTGCCAGCGGTTTAGCGGTGGGGGGCGCAGGACTAGAGTCAGAGACCCAGTACTTC	CASGLAVGGAGLESETQYF
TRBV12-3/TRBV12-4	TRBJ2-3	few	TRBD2	TGTGCCAGCAGTTTGCGACTAGCGGGGAGCACAGATACGCAGTATTTT	CASSLRLAGSTDTQYF
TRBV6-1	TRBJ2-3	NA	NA	TGTGCCAGCAGGGGGGGTGGGGGGCGAGACCAAGAGACCCAGTATTTC	CASRGGGGRDQETQYF
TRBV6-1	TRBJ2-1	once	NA	TGTGCCAGCAGTCCTGGGGCCCTTCGAGCGGGCAATGAGCAGTTCTTC	CASSPGALRAGNEQFF
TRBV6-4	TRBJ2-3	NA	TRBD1	TGTGCCAGGAGCGGTGGGGCAGGGGGCCCAGAGACGCAGTATTTT	CARSGGAGGPETQYF
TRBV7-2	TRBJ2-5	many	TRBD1	TGTGCCAGCAGCGCCGACAGGGGGCCCCAAGAGACCCAGTACTTC	CASSADRGPQETQYF
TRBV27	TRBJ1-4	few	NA	TGTGCCAGCAGTCTCCGGGGGCGTGGTGAAAAACTGTTTTTT	CASSLRGRGEKLFF
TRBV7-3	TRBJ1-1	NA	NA	TGTGCCAGCAGCTTAGATGATGTTGCGGGGACTGAAGCTTTCTTT	CASSLDDVAGTEAFF
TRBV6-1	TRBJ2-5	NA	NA	TGTGGCGGGGGTGACGGGGGCCGTGCCCAAGAGACCCAGTACTTC	CGGGDGGRAQETQYF
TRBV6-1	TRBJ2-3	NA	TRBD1	TGTGCCAGCAGGTTTAGGGGGCTGAGGACAGATACGCAGTATTTT	CASRFRGLRTDTQYF
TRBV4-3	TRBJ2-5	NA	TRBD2	TGCGCCAGCAGCCAAGATGGAGTCGCGGCGGGAGGCCGGGGGGAGACCCAGTACTTC	CASSQDGVAAGGRGETQYF
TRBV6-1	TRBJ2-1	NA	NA	TGTGCCAGCAGTGAATTCGGGACCTACGAGCAGTTCTTC	CASSEFGTYEQFF
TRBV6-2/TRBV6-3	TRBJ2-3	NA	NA	TGTGCCAGGAGGGTCGGAGCCCGTGACGGAGAGACCCAGTATTTT	CARRVGARDGETQYF
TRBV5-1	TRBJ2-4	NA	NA	TGCGCCAGCAGCTACGACGGAGAAAAGAAGAACATTCAGTACTTC	CASSYDGEKKNIQYF
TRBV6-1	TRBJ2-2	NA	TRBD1	TGTGCCAGCAGTGAAGCGGACAGGGTCACCGGGGAGCTGTTTTTT	CASSEADRVTGELFF
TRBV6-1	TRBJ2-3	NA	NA	TGCCGCAGCGCGGGCCGGGGGGACACAGACACGCAGTATTTT	CRSAGRGDTDTQYF
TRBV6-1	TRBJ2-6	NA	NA	TGTGCCAGCAGTGAGGGGGTTTACAAAAATGAGCAGTATTTC	CASSEGVYKNEQYF
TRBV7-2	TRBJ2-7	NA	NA	TGTGCCAGCAGCTTACGCCTGGTGGTCCGCCGCTCCTACGAGCAGTACTTC	CASSLRLVVRRSYEQYF
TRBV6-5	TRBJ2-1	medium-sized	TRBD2	TGTGCCAGCAGTTACCCGGGAGGGGGTAAGTTCTTC	CASSYPGGGKFF
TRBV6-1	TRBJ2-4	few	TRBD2	TGTGGCAGCGCGGGCGGGGGAGCCAAAAACACGCAGTATTTC	CGSAGGGAKNTQYF
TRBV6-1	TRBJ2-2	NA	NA	TGTGCCAGCAGTGTACCTTTGAACACCGGGGAGCTGTTTTTT	CASSVPLNTGELFF
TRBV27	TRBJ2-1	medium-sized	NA	TGTGCCAGCAGTCTATTTGGTTCCTACAATGAGCAGTTCTTC	CASSLFGSYNEQFF
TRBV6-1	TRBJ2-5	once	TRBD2	TGTGCCGGCGCGGGGGGGTGGGCCAAAAACACGCAGTACTTC	CAGAGGWAKNTQYF